These T cell receptor beta chains were read from a single sample in a study of CD8 T cells in ankylosing spondylitis. TCRdb fed the 5' RACE reads into MiXCR, producing one record per CDR3 protein. The sample lists 500,000 to 650,000 distinct CDR3 sequences, 5.3% occurring once. The source material was blood, either unsorted or a sorted T cell fraction (not recorded which). The receptor source for this set is a male donor with ankylosing spondylitis. CDR3s include the opening cysteine and the closing phenylalanine or tryptophan. Each record gives: J gene, V gene, CDR3 protein.

j_gene: TRBJ2-4; v_gene: TRBV6-5; CDR3aa: CASSSRLAGEIQYF
j_gene: TRBJ2-7; v_gene: TRBV20-1; CDR3aa: CSASVAGISYEQYF
j_gene: TRBJ2-6; v_gene: TRBV7-2; CDR3aa: CASSTRISGANVLTF
j_gene: TRBJ2-3; v_gene: TRBV2; CDR3aa: CASSGSARDTQYF
j_gene: TRBJ2-1; v_gene: TRBV5-1; CDR3aa: CASSLGGHNEQFF
j_gene: TRBJ2-5; v_gene: TRBV6-5; CDR3aa: CASSPGDETQYF
j_gene: TRBJ2-2; v_gene: TRBV6-1; CDR3aa: CASGGPGELFF
j_gene: TRBJ2-3; v_gene: TRBV6-1; CDR3aa: CASSRRGDTDTQYF
j_gene: TRBJ2-7; v_gene: TRBV4-3; CDR3aa: CASSQLAGLTYEQYF
j_gene: TRBJ2-1; v_gene: TRBV12-3/TRBV12-4; CDR3aa: CASSLAAWGQVYNEQFF
j_gene: TRBJ2-6; v_gene: TRBV30; CDR3aa: CAWRPDLGANVLTF
j_gene: TRBJ2-7; v_gene: TRBV6-2/TRBV6-3; CDR3aa: CASSTPGHGPYEQYF
j_gene: TRBJ2-2; v_gene: TRBV4-2; CDR3aa: CASSLPLADGTGELFF
j_gene: TRBJ2-7; v_gene: TRBV27; CDR3aa: CASSFGAPPYEQYF
j_gene: TRBJ2-2; v_gene: TRBV20-1; CDR3aa: CSARRDRGTFTGELFF
j_gene: TRBJ1-5; v_gene: TRBV20-1; CDR3aa: CSGTRTGSYQPQHF
j_gene: TRBJ2-1; v_gene: TRBV5-6; CDR3aa: CASSYGTEDEQFF
j_gene: TRBJ2-5; v_gene: TRBV3-1; CDR3aa: CASRPSGGRRETQYF
j_gene: TRBJ2-2; v_gene: TRBV4-2; CDR3aa: CASSQDPNRVNTGELFF
j_gene: TRBJ2-2; v_gene: TRBV20-1; CDR3aa: CSARDAGVGGSGELFF
j_gene: TRBJ1-5; v_gene: TRBV5-6; CDR3aa: CASSQGTNQPQHF
j_gene: TRBJ1-4; v_gene: TRBV7-2; CDR3aa: CASSTASGTGLKLFF
j_gene: TRBJ2-7; v_gene: TRBV6-2/TRBV6-3; CDR3aa: CASSYNEFLQYF
j_gene: TRBJ2-7; v_gene: TRBV7-9; CDR3aa: CASSHPPREQYF
j_gene: TRBJ2-5; v_gene: TRBV10-3; CDR3aa: CAIGIVGNSGGETQYF
j_gene: TRBJ2-1; v_gene: TRBV9; CDR3aa: CASSVAGRLYNEQFF
j_gene: TRBJ2-2; v_gene: TRBV20-1; CDR3aa: CSASEELGSGDNTGELFF
j_gene: TRBJ2-4; v_gene: TRBV7-2; CDR3aa: CASSLDSGNIQYF